Each of the 26 T cell receptor beta chains below was sequenced from the same sample in a study of CD8 T cells in ankylosing spondylitis. Study observations and caveats: Seven to nine highly homologous variants made up a TCR beta motif that seemed to typify ankylosing spondylitis blood.

These receptors are not linked to any known antigen. TCRdb redid the calling of the 5' RACE reads with MiXCR, one entry per CDR3 protein. The repertoire includes 450,000 to 550,000 distinct CDR3 sequences, roughly 5% of them detected once, and around 3.5% sits in the top ten. Sample: blood, either unsorted or a sorted T cell fraction (not recorded which). All receptors derive from a male donor with ankylosing spondylitis.

This chain uses TRBV2 with TRBJ2-6, with D unresolved. V was shortened by 11 bases and J by 5 bases, with 31 bases between the two germline ends. This CDR3 is built from 19 residues. Germline CDR1 reads SNHLY; CDR2 reads FYNNEI. The CDR3 DNA reads as TGTGCCTTCTGTTTATTGGGTCTGCCGTTGGAAAGGCGGGCCAACGTCCTGACTTTC. Its protein is CAFCLLGLPLERRANVLTF.

At least ten counts were recorded for this clonotype. The chain is built from TRBV7-9 and TRBJ2-7, with D tentatively TRBD1 (6 bases). The V gene's germline CDR1 is SEHNR and CDR2 FQNEAQ (reference sequence). This CDR3 spans 12 amino acids. The V end lost 4 bases, the J end lost 5 bases, and 9 bases lay between the germline ends. The DNA for the CDR3 is TGTGCCAGCAGCTATACAGGGAACGAGCAGTACTTC. Protein: CASSYTGNEQYF.

This clonotype was seen at least ten times. The J gene is TRBJ2-1, the V gene TRBV20-1, with 7 bases matching TRBD1. The V segment lost 6 bases and the J segment 4 bases; nucleotides outside the gene matches: 9. The CDR3 consists of 14 residues. Germline-derived CDR1 and CDR2 are DFQATT and SNEGSKA (reference sequence). As DNA, the CDR3 is TGCAGTGCCCGACAGGGCCGGTCGTACAATGAGCAGTTCTTC. Protein sequence: CSARQGRSYNEQFF.

In this sample, this clonotype turned up many times. The V call is TRBV24-1, the J call TRBJ2-2; possible D gene TRBD1, 5 bases. V was clipped by 5 bases and J by 3 bases, with 15 bases between them. This CDR3 region has 16 residues. CDR1 is KGHDR, CDR2 SFDVKD, per germline. Here the CDR3 reads CATSGSRVGDTGELFF. In DNA form, the CDR3 reads TGTGCCACCAGTGGTTCCAGGGTTGGTGACACCGGGGAGCTGTTTTTT.

This clonotype was seen many times. V and J are TRBV12-3 or TRBV12-4 and TRBJ1-2; no firm D call. The CDR3 spans 11 residues. Between the trimmed V and J ends, which lost 6 bases and 8 bases, there was a span of 10 bases. The CDR3 loop reads CASSNGRGYTF. CDR3 DNA sequence: TGTGCCAGCAGCAACGGACGGGGCTACACCTTC.

The genes are TRBV5-5 and TRBJ1-6, with unresolved D. The germline gives CDR1 SGHKS, CDR2 YYEKEE (reference sequence). Trimming left V 0 bases short and J 9 bases short, with 10 bases between. The CDR3 consists of 14 residues. In DNA, the CDR3 is TGTGCCAGCAGCTTGGCCGTGGTCGGTTCACCCCTCCACTTT. Translating it yields CASSLAVVGSPLHF.

This clonotype was counted many times. The genes are TRBV20-1 and TRBJ2-1; 10 bases line up with TRBD2. The CDR3 loop spans 17 amino acids. Unmatched junction bases numbered 17, after V lost 6 bases and J lost 6 bases. Germline lookup yields CDR1 DFQATT and CDR2 SNEGSKA (reference sequence). The CDR3 is CSAPPTSGYLRPNEQFF. Written as DNA, the CDR3 is TGCAGTGCCCCACCGACTAGCGGGTATCTCCGACCCAATGAGCAGTTCTTC.

At least ten counts were recorded for this clonotype. J is TRBJ2-3 and V is TRBV18, with 10 bases fitting TRBD2. The CDR3 consists of 16 residues. J was trimmed by 3 bases and V by 1 base; bases with no gene match: 4. Germline V lookup: CDR1 KGHSH, CDR2 LQKENI. CDR3 DNA sequence: TGTGCCAGCTCACCACAGCGGGGGGGATGGACAGATACGCAGTATTTT. This gives the protein CASSPQRGGWTDTQYF.

This clonotype has a count of ten or more. The rearrangement uses TRBV5-1 and TRBJ2-7, with 8 bases identical to TRBD1. There are 15 residues in the CDR3. Germline CDR1 is SGHRS and CDR2 is YFSETQ. V dropped 0 bases and J dropped 4; count of bases not matched to a gene: 6. CDR3 loop: CASSLAQRTGYEQYF. For the CDR3, the DNA is TGCGCCAGCAGCTTGGCCCAGCGGACAGGGTACGAGCAGTACTTC.

This clonotype has only a few counts. The rearrangement joins TRBV3-1 to TRBJ2-1, with 10 nucleotides matching TRBD2. Germline V gene data show CDR1 as LGHDT and CDR2 as YNNKEL (reference sequence). This CDR3 spans 15 amino acids. V was clipped by 1 base and J by 7 bases; unmatched bases: 4. CDR3 in DNA: TGTGCCAGCAGCCAAGGACTAGCGGGTTCGAATGAGCAGTTCTTC. This sequence encodes CASSQGLAGSNEQFF.

This clonotype was observed at least ten times. V gene TRBV12-3 or TRBV12-4 combines with J gene TRBJ2-2; the D is unclear. V gave up 5 bases and J gave up 6 bases, with 10 bases separating them. This CDR3 is built from 13 residues. The CDR3 spells CASSLGPSGELFF. For the CDR3, the DNA is TGTGCCAGCAGTCTAGGACCCTCCGGGGAGCTGTTTTTT.

This clonotype was observed many times. CDR3 DNA sequence: TGTGCCAGCAGCTTAGTAGATACCGCGTCAGAACAGGGAACTAATGAAAAACTGTTTTTT. Its translation is CASSLVDTASEQGTNEKLFF. The J gene is TRBJ1-4, the V gene TRBV11-3, with D possibly matching TRBD1 (6 bases). The CDR3 is made up of 20 amino acids. V lost 1 base to trimming and J lost 1 base, with 22 bases between them. The germline CDR1 and CDR2 sequences are SGHNT and YENEEA.

Many counts were recorded for this clonotype. The chain couples TRBV28 to TRBJ1-1, with D hard to call. CDR3 length: 12 residues. Deletions cut 2 bases from V and 10 bases from J, with 11 bases between. Germline V gives CDR1 MDHEN, CDR2 SYDVKM. As DNA, the CDR3 is TGTGCCAGCAGTTTAAGAAGTCCAGGAGCTTTCTTT. Protein sequence: CASSLRSPGAFF.

This clonotype was counted ten times or more. The V and J genes are TRBV7-2 and TRBJ2-7; D possibly corresponds to TRBD2 (6 bases). CDR1 is SGHTA, CDR2 FQGNSA, per germline. The ends were cut back, 1 base at V and 4 bases at J, with 14 bases in the middle. The CDR3 is 15 residues long. The chain's CDR3 is CASSLGYGREYEQYF. The DNA of the CDR3 is TGTGCCAGCAGCTTAGGTTACGGACGGGAGTACGAGCAGTACTTC.

This clonotype was seen at least ten times. The chain's CDR3 is CASTNRDEGPVSTIYF. Written as DNA, the CDR3 is TGTGCCAGCACAAACCGGGACGAAGGACCCGTAAGCACCATATATTTT. V gene TRBV12-3 or TRBV12-4 combines with J gene TRBJ1-3; possible D gene TRBD1, 5 bases. This CDR3 contains 16 residues. V was cut by 7 bases and J by 9 bases, with 25 bases left in between.

There are many counts of this clonotype. The rearrangement uses TRBV7-9 and TRBJ2-3; tentatively, D is TRBD2 (5 bases). Trimming removed 7 bases from V and 2 bases from J, with 13 bases in between. The CDR3 sequence is 14 residues long. CDR1 is SEHNR, CDR2 FQNEAQ, per germline (reference sequence). CDR3 nucleotides: TGTGCCAGCATCCCTGGAGCGGTCACAGATACGCAGTATTTT. Translating gives CASIPGAVTDTQYF.

This clonotype was detected ten times or more. The V and J genes are TRBV9 and TRBJ1-1, with D unclear. Deletions cut 2 bases from V and 7 bases from J, with 9 bases between. There are 12 residues in the CDR3. CDR1 and CDR2 from the germline V gene are SGDLS and YYNGEE. CDR3 sequence (DNA): TGTGCCAGCAGCGTCGAACAAAATGAAGCTTTCTTT. Its translation is CASSVEQNEAFF.

This clonotype appeared many times. The chain carries TRBV10-3 and TRBJ2-7; TRBD2 might be the D (5 bases). The CDR3 covers 12 residues. V gave up 7 bases and J gave up 2 bases, with 9 bases separating them. Germline V gene lookup returns CDR1 ENHRY and CDR2 SYGVKD. The CDR3 region has the DNA TGTGCCATCACGGGGAACGCCTACGAGCAGTACTTC. Amino acid sequence: CAITGNAYEQYF.

The genes are TRBV27 and TRBJ2-4; D gene unclear. Germline loops: CDR1 MNHEY, CDR2 SMNVEV (reference sequence). The CDR3 has 16 amino acids. V lost 5 bases and J 0 bases, leaving 14 bases between the germline ends. The CDR3 sequence is CASSPKVVVAKNIQYF. In nucleotides, the CDR3 is TGTGCCAGCAGTCCGAAGGTAGTTGTAGCCAAAAACATTCAGTACTTC.

This clonotype has a count of ten or more. The V gene is TRBV20-1, the J gene TRBJ1-2; the match to TRBD1 covers 8 bases. The V gene end was trimmed by 6 bases and the J gene end by 3 bases; junction bases not matched to a gene: 9. Germline loops: CDR1 DFQATT, CDR2 SNEGSKA (reference sequence). There are 14 residues in the CDR3. The CDR3 sequence: CSAGTGTGDYGYTF. In nucleotides, the CDR3 is TGCAGTGCCGGCACCGGGACAGGAGACTATGGCTACACCTTC.

In its sample, this clonotype was seen many times. V is TRBV20-1 and J is TRBJ1-2; TRBD1 is a possible D gene (5 bases). The CDR3 has 13 residues. The V and J ends lost 6 bases and 8 bases respectively, with 19 bases between them. Per the germline V gene, CDR1 is DFQATT and CDR2 is SNEGSKA (reference sequence). The CDR3 region is CSASPGTRLGYTF. The CDR3 DNA is TGCAGTGCGAGCCCCGGGACGAGGCTCGGCTACACCTTC.

This clonotype showed up just a few times. This sequence joins TRBV5-1 and TRBJ2-1; D is uncertain. V lost 4 bases and J 8 bases, leaving 16 bases between the germline ends. This CDR3 spans 14 amino acids. Germline-derived CDR1 and CDR2 are SGHRS and YFSETQ. The CDR3 DNA follows: TGCGCCAGCAGCGAATTGGTACGGGTCGATGAGCAGTTCTTC. Protein: CASSELVRVDEQFF.

This clonotype was detected a few times. The chain joins TRBV6-1 to TRBJ2-3; D is possibly TRBD1 (5 bases). Germline V gene lookup returns CDR1 MNHNS and CDR2 SASEGT. V lost 6 bases, J lost 0 bases, and 13 bases lay in between. This CDR3 region has 15 residues. CDR3 loop: CASSGLGLSTDTQYF. The CDR3 bases are TGTGCCAGCAGCGGATTGGGGCTTAGCACAGATACGCAGTATTTT.

This clonotype showed up many times. The V and J genes are TRBV7-9 and TRBJ2-1; D may match TRBD1 or TRBD2 (5 bases each). V was shortened by 4 bases and J by 10 bases, with 11 bases between the two germline ends. The CDR3 extends over 12 amino acids. From germline, CDR1 is SEHNR and CDR2 FQNEAQ (reference sequence). The CDR3 protein is CASSWGWSEQFF. The CDR3, as DNA: TGTGCCAGCAGCTGGGGGTGGAGCGAGCAGTTCTTC.

This sequence joins TRBV7-2 and TRBJ2-3, with 9 nucleotides matching TRBD2. The CDR3 sequence is 15 residues long. Trimming took 7 bases from V and 9 from J; bases not matched to a gene: 14. In germline, CDR1 is SGHTA, CDR2 FQGNSA. The CDR3 loop is CASMRGGQGERTQYF. The CDR3 DNA reads as TGTGCCAGCATGCGGGGGGGCCAAGGCGAACGGACGCAGTATTTT.

At least ten counts were recorded for this clonotype. The V gene is TRBV29-1, the J gene TRBJ1-5, with D possibly TRBD1 on 5 matching bases. Germline loops: CDR1 SQVTM, CDR2 ANQGSEA. The CDR3 is made up of 16 amino acids. Trimming cost V 6 bases and J 4 bases, with 22 bases left between them. CDR3: CSVRSERGGTNQPQHF. The CDR3 region has the DNA TGCAGCGTAAGAAGCGAGCGCGGGGGAACTAATCAGCCCCAGCATTTT.